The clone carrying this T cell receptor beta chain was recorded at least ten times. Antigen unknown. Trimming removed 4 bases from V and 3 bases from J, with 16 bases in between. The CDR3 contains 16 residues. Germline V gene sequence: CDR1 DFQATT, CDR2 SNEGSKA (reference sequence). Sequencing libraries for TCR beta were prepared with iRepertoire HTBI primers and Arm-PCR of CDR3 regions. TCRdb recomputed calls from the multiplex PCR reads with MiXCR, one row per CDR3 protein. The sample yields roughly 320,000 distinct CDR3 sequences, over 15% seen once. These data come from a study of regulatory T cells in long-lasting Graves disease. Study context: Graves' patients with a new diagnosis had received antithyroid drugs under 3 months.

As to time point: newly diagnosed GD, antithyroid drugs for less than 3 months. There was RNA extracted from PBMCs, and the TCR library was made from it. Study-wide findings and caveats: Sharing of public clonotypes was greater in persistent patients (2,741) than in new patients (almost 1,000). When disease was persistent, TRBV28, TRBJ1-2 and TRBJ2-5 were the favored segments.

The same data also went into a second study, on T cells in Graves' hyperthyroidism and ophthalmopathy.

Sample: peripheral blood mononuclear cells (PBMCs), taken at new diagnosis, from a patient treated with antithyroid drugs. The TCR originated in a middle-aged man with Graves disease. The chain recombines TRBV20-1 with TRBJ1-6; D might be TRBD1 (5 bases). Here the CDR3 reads CSAKSGRGFYNSPLHF. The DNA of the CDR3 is TGCAGTGCTAAGTCCGGTCGGGGCTTCTATAATTCACCCCTCCACTTT.